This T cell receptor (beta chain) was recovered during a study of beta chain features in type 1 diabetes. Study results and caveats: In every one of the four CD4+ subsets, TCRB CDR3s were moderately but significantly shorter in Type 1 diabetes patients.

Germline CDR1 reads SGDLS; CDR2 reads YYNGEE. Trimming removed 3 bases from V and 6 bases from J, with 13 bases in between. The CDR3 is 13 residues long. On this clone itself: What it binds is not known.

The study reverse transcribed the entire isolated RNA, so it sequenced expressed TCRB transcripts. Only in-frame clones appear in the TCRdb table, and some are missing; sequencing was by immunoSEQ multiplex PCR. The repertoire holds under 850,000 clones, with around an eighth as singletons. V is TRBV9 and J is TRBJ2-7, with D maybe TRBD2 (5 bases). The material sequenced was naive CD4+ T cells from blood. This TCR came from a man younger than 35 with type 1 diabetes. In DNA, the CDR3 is TGTGCCAGCAGCGATTCACTCCTAGCCGAGCAGTACTTC. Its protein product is CASSDSLLAEQYF.